The source of this TCR beta chain is a study of molecular identifiers for immune sequencing clone quantification. Study results and limitations: Clones of above 20 RNA copies carried over 99% of effector molecules; in naive cells they carried under 1%. Highly expanded clone sizes could be underestimated by identical TCR molecules that share a barcode.

Library preparation followed earlier protocols using designated TCR primers. TCRdb analysed the PCR reads with MiXCR anew, one entry per CDR3 protein. The sample has about 40,000 distinct CDR3 sequences; nearly 25% are singletons. RNA fractions of 10%, 30% or 50% and about 19,000 to 1,100,000 sorted cells were the source of naive CD8 libraries. This clonotype was seen at least ten times. Its target is unknown. V shed 5 bases, J shed 8 bases, and the junction held 6 bases outside the gene matches. The CDR3 extends over 15 amino acids. Germline assignment: CDR1 LNHDA and CDR2 SQIVND (reference sequence).

This rearrangement joins TRBV19 to TRBJ2-2, with TRBD1 matching 12 bases. Sequenced material: naive CD8+ T cells from blood, with Jurkat cell RNA spiked in. Described subset: FACS-sorted CD8+CD4-CCR7+CD45RA+ naive T cells. The receptor comes from a human donor in good health. Some libraries in this study had Jurkat cell RNA spiked in. CDR3 residues: CASSPRDRGPGELFF. The CDR3 coding sequence is TGTGCCAGTAGTCCTCGGGACAGGGGGCCAGGGGAGCTGTTTTTT.